The clone carrying this TCR beta chain was seen only a few times. Source study methods: Sequence data from immunoSEQ were junction-only and lacked quality scores; consequently, filtering differed. This table comes from immunoSEQ multiplex PCR, and its TCRdb copy is limited to in-frame clones, with some not included. Clone size and the V and J calls come from that table; the DNA yielded D and trimming. The table lists around 700,000 clones, approximately 79% of them singletons. The sample originates from a study of shared clonotypes between healthy human individuals. This CDR3 is 16 amino acids long. Germline loops: CDR1 KGHSH, CDR2 LQKENI. V was clipped by 6 bases and J by 3 bases, with 17 bases between them.

This sequence joins TRBV18 and TRBJ2-2; TRBD1 is a possible D gene (6 bases). This receptor was identified in a woman aged 25 to 39 in good health. Sequencing used memory CD4+ T cells sorted from blood. Subset of the sample: CD45RA-negative fraction. In nucleotides, the CDR3 is TGTGCCAGCTCCCTACAGGGAGCTGGGTACACCGGGGAGCTGTTTTTT. This translates into CASSLQGAGYTGELFF.